Reported below is one T cell receptor (beta chain). Its specificity is unknown. At one end, the junction sequence differs from germline, possibly due to a read error. With 60 Vbeta and 13 Jbeta primers, the PCR was carried out. Clones were read by immunoSEQ multiplex PCR, and TCRdb kept only the in-frame ones, dropping some. This sample has about 110,000 clones, with 55% to 80% found just once. The entry originates in a study of cytomegalovirus exposure and HLA in healthy donors. Study-level points and caveats: Productive rates of about 87% or about 30% were seen for most TCR beta V segments in an earlier analysis.

The material sequenced was PBMCs. This TCR derives from a woman aged 30 to 39 in good health and CMV-seronegative.

The CDR3 DNA reads as TGCGCCAGCAGATTGGGGGGCGGCTACACCTTC. Amino acid sequence: CASRLGGGYTF. The chain carries TRBV5-1 and TRBJ1-2, with D possibly matching TRBD1 (6 bases). This CDR3 spans 11 amino acids. In germline, CDR1 is SGHRS, CDR2 YFSETQ.